This T cell receptor (beta chain) was captured by sequencing in a study of T-cell reconstitution after alpha-beta-depleted transplantation in children. The CDR3 runs to 14 residues. Germline CDR1 DFQATT, CDR2 SNEGSKA (reference sequence). The germline V and J ends were trimmed by 4 bases and 1 base, with 11 bases remaining between them. The study's findings and limits: T cells produced anew were the main source of T-cell counts and diversity one year after transplant. Surviving thymic progenitors and recipient T cells were the source of high TCRbeta diversity at day 60 in some patients.

The authors prepared the TCRbeta library with unique molecular identifiers. TCRdb reprocessed the PCR reads with MiXCR, giving one entry per CDR3 protein. The top ten hold roughly 13% of the sample, which has some 190,000 distinct CDR3 sequences, 11% seen once. This clonotype was observed many times. Its antigen is not known. This chain links TRBV20-1 with TRBJ1-5; perhaps TRBD1 as D (6 bases). This specimen was PBMCs, taken before TCRalphabeta/CD19-depleted stem cell transplant. The TCR originated in a boy between 2 and 10 years old with acute myeloid leukemia, due to receive a stem cell transplant. The chain's CDR3 is CSATRGPSNQPQHF. The CDR3 DNA follows: TGCAGTGCTACGCGGGGGCCAAGCAATCAGCCCCAGCATTTT.